This entry concerns a single TCR beta chain. What it recognizes is unknown. This sample was taken from a study of cytomegalovirus exposure and HLA in healthy donors. Study-wide results and limits: Researchers counted approximately 160 TCR beta chains as cytomegalovirus-associated.

The study ran its PCR with 60 Vbeta and 13 Jbeta primers. Measured with immunoSEQ multiplex PCR; TCRdb has only the in-frame clones, and not every one. Here the sample spans some 110,000 clones, 70% to 75% being singletons. The CDR3 totals 13 residues. V dropped 3 bases and J dropped 7 bases, with 13 bases sitting between them. The germline V gene has CDR1 SGHTA and CDR2 FQGTGA. The sequenced sample consisted of PBMCs. The chain carries TRBV7-3 and TRBJ2-7; D is ambiguous. This TCR came from a female donor in good health and CMV-seronegative. The CDR3 coding sequence is TGTGCCAGCAGCTTTGGGTCCCTCGGGGAGCAGTACTTC. Translating gives CASSFGSLGEQYF.